This TCR beta chain was sequenced for a study of radiation and T cells in renal cell carcinoma. Overall study findings and caveats: From baseline, blood top tumor clonotypes peaked at 2 weeks post-radiation.

Time point indicated: blood 2 weeks post-SBRT. Specified treatment: 15 Gy SBRT to primary tumor, nephrectomy 4 weeks later. This CDR3 is 15 amino acids long. Trimming stripped 2 bases from V and 1 base from J, with 11 bases between. Germline-derived CDR1 and CDR2 are SGHTA and FQGTGA. Note on this clone: What it binds is unknown.

Some clones are missing from TCRdb's copy, which holds only in-frame ones; the method was immunoSEQ multiplex PCR. The profile shows roughly 150,000 clones, 87% of them singletons. Sequenced here: blood, sampled from a patient whose treatment included radiotherapy and nephrectomy. The sequence was collected from a woman in her forties or fifties with renal cell carcinoma. V and J are TRBV7-3 and TRBJ2-5; D possibly uses TRBD1 or TRBD2 (5 bases each). The CDR3 loop is CASSLWGGGQETQYF. The CDR3 DNA is TGTGCCAGCAGCTTATGGGGTGGGGGCCAAGAGACCCAGTACTTC.